Below, 29 T cell receptor beta chains from the same sample are listed, as sequenced in a study of T cell responses to AZD1222 COVID-19 vaccine. TCRdb keeps only in-frame clones here, not all; method: immunoSEQ multiplex PCR. The sample holds around 200,000 clones, 88% seen once. Sample: peripheral blood, taken 28 days after the second AZD1222 dose. The receptor source for this set is an adult who received the AZD1222 COVID-19 vaccine.

DNA for the CDR3: TGTGCCAGCAGACGGGAGTCCTACGAGCAGTACTTC. Translating gives CASRRESYEQYF. The rearrangement uses TRBV12-3 or TRBV12-4 and TRBJ2-7, with D possibly being TRBD2 (6 bases). The CDR3 consists of 12 residues. Deletions cut 6 bases from V and 1 base from J, with 7 bases between.

In this sample, this clone turned up a few times. The chain is built from TRBV6-2 or TRBV6-3 and TRBJ1-5; TRBD1 matches 9 bases. The CDR3 covers 14 residues. The trim removed 5 bases at V and 4 bases at J, leaving 3 bases unmatched. Germline CDR1 MNHEY, CDR2 SVGEGT. The CDR3 nucleotides are TGTGCCAGCAGTACAGGGGGCCGTAATCAGCCCCAGCATTTT. Protein sequence: CASSTGGRNQPQHF.

This chain uses TRBV29-1 with TRBJ2-5; TRBD2 might be the D (6 bases). This CDR3 region has 14 residues. Germline CDR1 reads SQVTM; CDR2 reads ANQGSEA. V was cut by 3 bases and J by 5 bases, with 16 bases left in between. The CDR3 here is CSVEAGTAGETQYF. CDR3 coding DNA: TGCAGCGTTGAGGCCGGGACGGCGGGGGAGACCCAGTACTTC.

The chain uses TRBV7-2 and TRBJ2-1; 8 bases line up with TRBD2. V lost 6 bases, J lost 4 bases, and 2 bases stayed unmatched. The CDR3 length is 13 residues. Germline CDR1 is SGHTA and CDR2 is FQGNSA. CDR3 in amino acids: CASRLAVYNEQFF. The CDR3 region has the DNA TGTGCCAGCAGACTAGCGGTATACAATGAGCAGTTCTTC.

The V gene is TRBV9, the J gene TRBJ1-2, with a tentative D call TRBD1 (5 bases). CDR3 length: 13 amino acids. Trimming took off 0 bases at V and 11 bases at J, with 14 bases between the two ends. Germline CDR1 SGDLS, CDR2 YYNGEE. CDR3 sequence: CASSVEWSGRYTF. Here the CDR3 DNA reads TGTGCCAGCAGCGTAGAGTGGTCAGGGAGGTACACCTTC.

The chain combines TRBV18 with TRBJ2-5; D is uncertain. V lost 3 bases, J lost 2 bases, and 4 bases lay in between. This CDR3 comprises 12 residues. The V gene's germline CDR1 is KGHSH and CDR2 LQKENI. CDR3 coding DNA: TGTGCCAGCTCACCGCTACAAGAGACCCAGTACTTC. This translates into CASSPLQETQYF.

V and J are TRBV28 and TRBJ1-5; D is ambiguous. The CDR3 consists of 14 residues. The V gene lost 5 bases and the J gene lost 0 bases, with 8 bases spanning the gap. The germline V gene encodes CDR1 MDHEN and CDR2 SYDVKM. CDR3 nucleotide sequence: TGTGCCAGCAGTAGACCGAATAGCAATCAGCCCCAGCATTTT. This encodes CASSRPNSNQPQHF. Supplemented by reference TRBV28 and TRBJ1-5, the full variable domain reads DVKVTQSSRYLVKRTGEKVFLECVQDMDHENMFWYRQDPGLGLRLIYFSYDVKMKEKGDIPEGYSVSREKKERFSLILESASTNQTSMYLCASSRPNSNQPQHFGDGTRLSIL.

This clone is a singleton in its sample. The DNA of the CDR3 is TGTGCCATCACGTCCGGACAGGGGGCTTACGAGCAGTACTTC. Translating gives CAITSGQGAYEQYF. This chain uses TRBV10-3 with TRBJ2-7; TRBD1 matches at 11 bases. The trim removed 7 bases at V and 4 bases at J, leaving 6 bases unmatched. The CDR3 spans 14 residues. The germline CDR1 and CDR2 sequences are ENHRY and SYGVKD.

The chain has TRBV7-3 and TRBJ2-3, with TRBD2 as a possible D gene (6 bases). The CDR3 sequence is 13 residues long. The germline V gene encodes CDR1 SGHTA and CDR2 FQGTGA. Trimming shortened V by 6 bases and J by 2 bases, and 9 bases separated the two germline ends. CDR3 in DNA: TGTGCCAGCAGTTGGAGGGACACAGATACGCAGTATTTT. Translated, it gives CASSWRDTDTQYF. The full variable domain, completed using reference TRBV7-3 and TRBJ2-3, is GAGVSQTPSNKVTEKGKYVELRCDPISGHTALYWYRQSLGQGPEFLIYFQGTGAADDSGLPNDRFFAVRPEGSVSTLKIQRTERGDSAVYLCASSWRDTDTQYFGPGTRLTVL.

The rearrangement links TRBV19 to TRBJ2-1; 7 bases agree with TRBD1. CDR1 and CDR2 (germline): LNHDA, SQIVND (reference sequence). V was clipped by 4 bases and J by 7 bases; unmatched bases: 4. This CDR3 has 13 residues. The CDR3 DNA reads as TGTGCCAGTAGTAACGGGGACAGAAATGAGCAGTTCTTC. Protein product: CASSNGDRNEQFF.

The chain links TRBV12-3 or TRBV12-4 to TRBJ2-4, with D unclear. The V end was cut by 10 bases, the J end by 0 bases, with 7 bases between. The CDR3 runs 12 residues. The CDR3 DNA is TGTGCCACCCGTTTAGCCAAAAACATTCAGTACTTC. It yields the protein CATRLAKNIQYF.

The V call is TRBV24-1, the J call TRBJ2-1; 8 bases line up with TRBD2. Germline CDR1 and CDR2: KGHDR and SFDVKD. The CDR3 covers 13 residues. V was pared by 3 bases and J by 12 bases, with 6 bases of the junction left unmatched. The CDR3 nucleotides are TGTGCCACCAGTGATGGGGGGACTAGAAGGCAGTTCTTC. Translation gives CATSDGGTRRQFF.

The CDR3 loop reads CATQFTGKNTEAFF. Written as DNA, the CDR3 is TGTGCCACCCAGTTCACAGGGAAGAACACTGAAGCTTTCTTT. The chain combines TRBV28 with TRBJ1-1; D might be TRBD1 (6 bases). Trimming removed 10 bases at V and 1 base at J, with 16 bases between. CDR3 size: 14 residues. CDR1 is MDHEN and CDR2 is SYDVKM in the germline V gene.

The chain employs TRBV4-1 and TRBJ1-5; D uncertain. V shed 1 base and J shed 3 bases, with 7 bases lying between them. Germline-derived CDR1 and CDR2 are MGHRA and YSYEKL. The CDR3 is 14 amino acids. DNA for the CDR3: TGCGCCAGCAGCCAAGCAGGAGACAATCAGCCCCAGCATTTT. This sequence encodes CASSQAGDNQPQHF.

The chain carries TRBV7-2 and TRBJ2-7; 10 bases are a match to TRBD2. Germline V gene data show CDR1 as SGHTA and CDR2 as FQGNSA. There are 14 residues in the CDR3. Trimming cost V 6 bases and J 6 bases; bases outside gene matches: 8. The CDR3 DNA follows: TGTGCCAGCAGTTATAGCGGGAGGACAGGCGAGCAGTACTTC. Amino acids: CASSYSGRTGEQYF.

The chain employs TRBV13 and TRBJ2-6; 7 nucleotides match TRBD1. Trimming at V came to 5 bases and at J to 0 bases, leaving 7 bases not matched to a gene. Germline CDR1 PRHDT, CDR2 FYEKMQ (reference sequence). The CDR3 totals 17 residues. In DNA form, the CDR3 reads TGTGCCAGCAGCCCCAGACAGGGACCCTCTGGGGCCAACGTCCTGACTTTC. It encodes CASSPRQGPSGANVLTF.

The rearrangement uses TRBV18 and TRBJ2-7; possibly TRBD2 for D (6 bases). The CDR3 consists of 14 residues. V was pared by 0 bases and J by 2 bases, with 8 bases between. Per germline, CDR1 KGHSH and CDR2 LQKENI. The CDR3 coding sequence is TGTGCCAGCTCACCACCCGCGGGAACCTACGAGCAGTACTTC. It encodes CASSPPAGTYEQYF. Variable domain in full (rest from reference TRBV18 and TRBJ2-7): NAGVMQNPRHLVRRRGQEARLRCSPMKGHSHVYWYRQLPEEGLKFMVYLQKENIIDESGMPKERFSAEFPKEGPSILRIQQVVRGDSAAYFCASSPPAGTYEQYFGPGTRLTVT.

This chain uses TRBV5-1 with TRBJ2-3; D unclear. The CDR3 is made up of 13 amino acids. V shed 4 bases and J shed 1 base, with 7 bases lying between them. Germline loops: CDR1 SGHRS, CDR2 YFSETQ. CDR3 nucleotides: TGCGCCAGCAGCCCCGCTGGCACAGATACGCAGTATTTT. Its translation: CASSPAGTDTQYF.

The CDR3 loop is CASSVGGEQFF. The CDR3 DNA is TGTGCCAGCAGCGTGGGTGGTGAGCAGTTCTTC. This rearrangement joins TRBV9 to TRBJ2-1; D gene ambiguous. Trimming shortened V by 2 bases and J by 9 bases, and 6 bases separated the two germline ends. This CDR3 comprises 11 residues. The V gene's germline CDR1 is SGDLS and CDR2 YYNGEE.

The chain links TRBV7-9 to TRBJ1-1; D may be TRBD1 (5 bases). The CDR3 runs 12 residues. V lost 8 bases and J lost 5, with 12 bases in between. Germline CDR1 and CDR2: SEHNR and FQNEAQ (reference sequence). CDR3 protein: CASSQVGTEAFF. The CDR3 region has the DNA TGTGCCAGCTCACAGGTTGGGACTGAAGCTTTCTTT.

The CDR3 nucleotides are TGTGCCAGCAGCTTAGCCGGACAAAGCTCTGGAAACACCATATATTTT. It specifies CASSLAGQSSGNTIYF. The rearrangement links TRBV11-2 to TRBJ1-3; perhaps TRBD1 as D (5 bases). Trimming cost V 1 base and J 0 bases, with 10 bases left between them. The CDR3 totals 16 residues. CDR1 is SGHAT and CDR2 is FQNNGV in the germline V gene.

The rearrangement links TRBV11-3 to TRBJ2-3; perhaps D is TRBD1 or TRBD2 (5 bases each). Germline V gives CDR1 SGHNT, CDR2 YENEEA. The germline V and J ends were trimmed by 0 bases and 2 bases, with 9 bases remaining between them. The CDR3 has 15 amino acids. CDR3 loop: CASSLEGPPTDTQYF. The CDR3 region has the DNA TGTGCCAGCAGCTTAGAGGGACCACCCACAGATACGCAGTATTTT.

This clone was observed a single time. The CDR3 sequence: CASSEFRGGQPQHF. CDR3 in DNA: TGTGCCAGCAGTGAATTCAGGGGCGGTCAGCCCCAGCATTTT. The rearrangement uses TRBV28 and TRBJ1-5, with D perhaps TRBD1 (6 bases). V lost 5 bases and J 6 bases, leaving 14 bases between the germline ends. The CDR3 runs 14 residues. Germline V lookup: CDR1 MDHEN, CDR2 SYDVKM.

J is TRBJ2-2 and V is TRBV5-1; TRBD2 matches at 10 bases. The CDR3 totals 18 residues. Germline values: CDR1 SGHRS, CDR2 YFSETQ. With 0 bases clipped from V and 4 bases from J, the junction kept 9 bases outside the gene matches. CDR3 amino acids: CASSLAAGGRRATGELFF. In DNA, the CDR3 is TGCGCCAGCAGCTTGGCAGCGGGAGGGCGGAGAGCCACCGGGGAGCTGTTTTTT.

In this sample, this clone turned up once. The junction differs from germline at one of its ends, possibly a read error. This rearrangement joins TRBV9 to TRBJ2-3; D remains unclear. This CDR3 has 13 amino acids. CDR1 and CDR2 (germline): SGDLS, YYNGEE. CDR3 protein: CASSVGSIDTQYF. The CDR3, as DNA: TGTGCCAGCAGCGTAGGAAGCATAGATACGCAGTATTTT. Full variable domain (outside the CDR3, taken from reference TRBV9 and TRBJ2-3): DSGVTQTPKHLITATGQRVTLRCSPRSGDLSVYWYQQSLDQGLQFLIQYYNGEERAKGNILERFSAQQFPDLHSELNLSSLELGDSALYFCASSVGSIDTQYFGPGTRLTVL.

The chain couples TRBV29-1 to TRBJ2-7, with unresolved D. CDR1 and CDR2 from the germline V gene are SQVTM and ANQGSEA. This CDR3 comprises 14 residues. Deletions cut 2 bases from V and 0 bases from J, with 11 bases between. CDR3 in amino acids: CSVESPSSSYEQYF. The DNA for the CDR3 is TGCAGCGTTGAAAGCCCTTCGAGCTCCTACGAGCAGTACTTC.

This clone appeared a single time. This rearrangement joins TRBV5-6 to TRBJ1-3; D is undetermined. The germline V gene encodes CDR1 SGHDT and CDR2 YYEEEE. V was pared by 1 base and J by 0 bases, with 14 bases between. CDR3 size: 17 residues. Here the CDR3 reads CASSLIPGPYSGNTIYF. CDR3 DNA: TGTGCCAGCAGCTTGATCCCAGGACCCTACTCTGGAAACACCATATATTTT.

As DNA, the CDR3 is TGTGCCAGCAGCTTAGATCACAATGAGCAGTTCTTC. Its protein is CASSLDHNEQFF. This chain connects TRBV7-9 to TRBJ2-1; no definite D call. The CDR3 totals 12 residues. The ends were cut back, 1 base at V and 5 bases at J, with 3 bases in the middle. Germline lookup yields CDR1 SEHNR and CDR2 FQNEAQ (reference sequence).

The chain employs TRBV3-1 (or the pseudogene TRBV3-2) and TRBJ2-3; the match to TRBD2 covers 7 bases. Germline V CDR1 and CDR2: LGHDT, YNNKEL (reference sequence). The CDR3 loop spans 17 amino acids. The V segment lost 2 bases and the J segment 2 bases; nucleotides outside the gene matches: 10. The CDR3 nucleotides are TGTGCCAGCAGCCAAATCGGAGCTAGCGGATACACAGATACGCAGTATTTT. Its translation: CASSQIGASGYTDTQYF.